This passage covers 19 T cell receptor beta chains from one sample sequenced in a study of cytomegalovirus exposure and HLA in healthy donors. Amplification used 60 Vbeta primers and 13 Jbeta primers. The protocol was immunoSEQ multiplex PCR, while the TCRdb copy is restricted to in-frame clones and leaves out a portion. The repertoire has 55,000 or so clones, 65% to 85% of them found once; the top ten carry 1.5% to 2%. The sequenced sample consisted of PBMCs. Receptors were obtained from a man between 25 and 39 years old in good health and CMV-seronegative.

The chain carries TRBV5-1 and TRBJ2-1; perhaps TRBD2 as D (6 bases). V was trimmed by 5 bases and J by 2 bases, leaving 17 bases between them. The CDR3 covers 16 residues. In germline, CDR1 is SGHRS, CDR2 YFSETQ. For the CDR3, the DNA is TGCGCCAGCAGTCTGCAGGAGGGGTCCCCCTACAATGAGCAGTTCTTC. This sequence encodes CASSLQEGSPYNEQFF.

This rearrangement joins TRBV7-9 to TRBJ2-2; 8 nucleotides line up with TRBD2. Germline-derived CDR1 and CDR2 are SEHNR and FQNEAQ (reference sequence). V was pared by 5 bases and J by 1 base, with 6 bases of the junction left unmatched. This CDR3 spans 16 amino acids. The CDR3 loop reads CASSLPGGENTGELFF. CDR3 bases: TGTGCCAGCAGCCTCCCCGGGGGGGAGAACACCGGGGAGCTGTTTTTT.

This clone came up a few times. The CDR3 sequence: CASSIRSSGRLSSYEQYF. CDR3 nucleotides: TGTGCCAGTAGTATACGATCTAGCGGGAGGCTCAGCTCCTACGAGCAGTACTTC. This chain links TRBV19 with TRBJ2-5; 11 nucleotides line up with TRBD2. The J call may be faulty, since TRBJ2-7 better matches the DNA end. Germline CDR1 LNHDA, CDR2 SQIVND (reference sequence). The CDR3 has 18 residues.

The chain recombines TRBV28 with TRBJ1-2; possible D gene TRBD1, 6 bases. Germline V gives CDR1 MDHEN, CDR2 SYDVKM. The CDR3 consists of 17 residues. Trimming shortened V by 5 bases and J by 0 bases, and 19 bases separated the two germline ends. CDR3 nucleotide sequence: TGTGCCAGCAGTCAAACCGTTTCGGGGGGCACTAACTATGGCTACACCTTC. Translation gives CASSQTVSGGTNYGYTF.

The chain combines TRBV2 with TRBJ2-7; maybe TRBD1 (5 bases). Per germline, CDR1 SNHLY and CDR2 FYNNEI. Deletions cut 7 bases from V and 3 bases from J, with 16 bases between. CDR3 length equals 14 residues. CDR3: CASNGQGPNYEQYF. The CDR3 nucleotides read TGTGCCAGCAACGGGCAGGGCCCGAACTACGAGCAGTACTTC.

The rearrangement joins TRBV5-1 to TRBJ1-5, with D uncertain. CDR1 is SGHRS, CDR2 YFSETQ, per germline. Trimming pared 0 bases from V and 2 bases from J, leaving 3 bases between. CDR3 length: 13 amino acids. DNA for the CDR3: TGCGCCAGCAGCTTGGCGGGCAATCAGCCCCAGCATTTT. As protein: CASSLAGNQPQHF. Looking up the rest from reference TRBV5-1 and TRBJ1-5 gives the full variable domain: KAGVTQTPRYLIKTRGQQVTLSCSPISGHRSVSWYQQTPGQGLQFLFEYFSETQRNKGNFPGRFSGRQFSNSRSEMNVSTLELGDSALYLCASSLAGNQPQHFGDGTRLSIL.

This clone was detected once. V gene TRBV18 combines with J gene TRBJ1-2, with D perhaps TRBD1 (6 bases). This CDR3 has 16 amino acids. Germline V gene data show CDR1 as KGHSH and CDR2 as LQKENI. The V and J ends lost 3 bases and 0 bases respectively, with 14 bases between them. The CDR3 sequence: CASSPNQGTPNYGYTF. CDR3 in DNA: TGTGCCAGCTCACCCAACCAGGGGACCCCTAACTATGGCTACACCTTC.

A single count supports this clone. The chain joins TRBV27 to TRBJ2-5; TRBD1 matches at 9 bases. Losses at the gene ends were 6 bases for V and 4 bases for J; bases not matched to a gene: 3. This CDR3 is built from 13 residues. The germline V gene encodes CDR1 MNHEY and CDR2 SMNVEV (reference sequence). This chain's CDR3 is CASRGTGTETQYF. The CDR3 DNA reads as TGTGCCAGCAGGGGGACAGGGACAGAGACCCAGTACTTC.

The V and J genes are TRBV16 and TRBJ2-6; 8 bases map to TRBD1. J gave up 4 bases and V 4 bases, and 6 bases lay outside the gene matches. Per the germline V gene, CDR1 is KGHSY and CDR2 is FQNENV. The CDR3 has 16 residues. The CDR3 protein is CASSPGQGRGANVLTF. CDR3 nucleotides: TGTGCCAGCAGCCCCGGACAGGGTAGGGGGGCCAACGTCCTGACTTTC.

The table lists this clone with a count of one. The J gene is TRBJ1-2, the V gene TRBV30, with 8 bases aligning to TRBD1. This CDR3 region has 13 residues. Per germline, CDR1 GTSNPN and CDR2 SVGIG (reference sequence). After removal of 3 bases from V and 5 bases from J, the junction contained 5 bases not matched to a gene. This CDR3 reads CAWSGTGIYGYTF. CDR3 sequence (DNA): TGTGCCTGGAGCGGGACAGGCATTTATGGCTACACCTTC.

CDR3 loop: CASSPWDSSYEQYF. The CDR3 DNA is TGTGCCAGCTCACCCTGGGACAGCTCCTACGAGCAGTACTTC. The chain employs TRBV18 and TRBJ2-7; TRBD1 agrees at 7 bases. The CDR3 runs to 14 residues. V lost 3 bases and J lost 0; bases outside the gene matches: 2. CDR1 is KGHSH and CDR2 is LQKENI in the germline V gene.

The chain carries TRBV19 and TRBJ1-3; TRBD1 matches at 7 bases. V shed 3 bases, J shed 4 bases, and the junction held 12 bases outside the gene matches. CDR1 LNHDA and CDR2 SQIVND come from the germline V gene (reference sequence). This CDR3 has 17 residues. CDR3 sequence reads: CASSINARGSAGNTIYF. The CDR3 coding sequence is TGTGCCAGTAGTATCAATGCCAGGGGGTCTGCCGGAAACACCATATATTTT.

V usage is TRBV4-2 and J usage is TRBJ2-7, with 8 bases matching TRBD1. CDR1 and CDR2 (germline): LGHNA, YNFKEQ. Trimming at V came to 0 bases and at J to 2 bases, leaving 6 bases not matched to a gene. This CDR3 has 16 residues. CDR3 in amino acids: CASSQDVQGATYEQYF. CDR3 coding DNA: TGTGCCAGCAGCCAAGATGTTCAGGGGGCGACCTACGAGCAGTACTTC.

The rearrangement uses TRBV19 and TRBJ1-5; D call uncertain. V gave up 5 bases and J gave up 7 bases, with 12 bases separating them. CDR1 is LNHDA and CDR2 is SQIVND in the germline V gene (reference sequence). The CDR3 consists of 13 residues. CDR3 sequence reads: CASSFTKRQPQHF. Written as DNA, the CDR3 is TGTGCCAGTAGTTTCACTAAAAGGCAGCCCCAGCATTTT.

This clone appeared once. The CDR3 sequence: CASKWTSGAGGELFF. CDR3 in DNA: TGTGCCAGCAAATGGACTAGCGGGGCTGGCGGGGAGCTGTTTTTT. The chain is built from TRBV2 and TRBJ2-2, with TRBD2 matching 12 bases. From germline, CDR1 is SNHLY and CDR2 FYNNEI. After removal of 7 bases from V and 7 bases from J, the junction contained 7 bases not matched to a gene. The CDR3 spans 15 residues.

The chain uses TRBV4-2 and TRBJ1-2; TRBD1 might be the D (5 bases). V was pared by 0 bases and J by 2 bases, with 10 bases between. From germline, CDR1 is LGHNA and CDR2 YNFKEQ. The CDR3 consists of 15 residues. The CDR3 protein is CASSQDGRQNYGYTF. CDR3 bases: TGTGCCAGCAGCCAAGATGGAAGACAGAACTATGGCTACACCTTC.

The chain joins TRBV7-2 to TRBJ1-3; D perhaps matches TRBD1 (6 bases). V was cut by 1 base and J by 4 bases, with 11 bases left in between. CDR1 is SGHTA, CDR2 FQGNSA, per germline. This CDR3 region has 15 residues. The CDR3 loop is CASSLDRGRGNTIYF. CDR3 coding DNA: TGTGCCAGCAGCTTAGATAGGGGGAGAGGAAACACCATATATTTT.

The chain couples TRBV2 to TRBJ2-1, with 7 bases identical to TRBD2. CDR1 SNHLY and CDR2 FYNNEI come from the germline V gene. V gave up 5 bases and J gave up 9 bases; unmatched junction bases: 7. The CDR3 runs to 13 residues. The CDR3 loop reads CASSILASSEQFF. In DNA form, the CDR3 reads TGTGCCAGCAGTATACTAGCGAGCAGTGAGCAGTTCTTC.

This CDR3 reads CASRVQENLDEQYF. The CDR3, as DNA: TGTGCCAGCAGGGTACAGGAGAACTTGGACGAGCAGTACTTC. The chain is built from TRBV5-5 and TRBJ2-7; weak D call: TRBD1 (5 bases). V lost 5 bases and J 5 bases, leaving 17 bases between the germline ends. The CDR3 is made up of 14 amino acids. Germline V gives CDR1 SGHKS, CDR2 YYEKEE (reference sequence).